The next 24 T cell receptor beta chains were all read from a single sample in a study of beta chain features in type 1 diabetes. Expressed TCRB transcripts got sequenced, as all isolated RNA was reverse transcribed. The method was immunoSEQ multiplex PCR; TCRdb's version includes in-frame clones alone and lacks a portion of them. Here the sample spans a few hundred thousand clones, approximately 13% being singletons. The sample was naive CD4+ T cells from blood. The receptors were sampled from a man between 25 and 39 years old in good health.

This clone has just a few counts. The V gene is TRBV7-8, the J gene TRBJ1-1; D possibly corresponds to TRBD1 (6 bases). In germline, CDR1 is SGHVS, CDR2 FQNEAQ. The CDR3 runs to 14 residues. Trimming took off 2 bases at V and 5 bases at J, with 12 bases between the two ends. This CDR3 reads CASSLKTGATEAFF. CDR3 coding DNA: TGTGCCAGCAGCTTAAAGACAGGTGCTACTGAAGCTTTCTTT.

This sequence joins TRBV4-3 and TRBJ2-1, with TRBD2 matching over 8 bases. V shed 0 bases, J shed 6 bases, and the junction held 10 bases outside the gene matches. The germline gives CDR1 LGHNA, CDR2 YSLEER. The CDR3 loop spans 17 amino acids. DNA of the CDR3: TGCGCCAGCAGCCAAGAGTTACCGGGACTAGTTCTCAATGAGCAGTTCTTC. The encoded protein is CASSQELPGLVLNEQFF.

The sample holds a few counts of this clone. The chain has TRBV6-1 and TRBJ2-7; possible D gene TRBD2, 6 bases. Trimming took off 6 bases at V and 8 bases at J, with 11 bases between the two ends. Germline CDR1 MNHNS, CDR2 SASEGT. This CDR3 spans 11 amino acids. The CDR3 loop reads CASRGGQQQYF. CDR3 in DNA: TGTGCCAGCAGGGGAGGACAACAGCAGTACTTC.

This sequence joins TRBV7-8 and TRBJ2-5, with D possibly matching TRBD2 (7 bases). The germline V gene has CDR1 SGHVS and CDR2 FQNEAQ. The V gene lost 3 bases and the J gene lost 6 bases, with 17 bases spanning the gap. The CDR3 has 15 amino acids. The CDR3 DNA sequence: TGTGCCAGCAGCTTCCAGGCGGGGGCCGGGAAGACCCAGTACTTC. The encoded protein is CASSFQAGAGKTQYF.

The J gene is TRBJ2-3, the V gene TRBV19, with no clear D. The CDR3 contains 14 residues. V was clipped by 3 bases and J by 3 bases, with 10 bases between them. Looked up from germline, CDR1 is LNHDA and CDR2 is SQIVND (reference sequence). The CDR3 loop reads CASSIESGTDTQYF. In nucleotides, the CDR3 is TGTGCCAGTAGTATCGAGTCCGGAACAGATACGCAGTATTTT.

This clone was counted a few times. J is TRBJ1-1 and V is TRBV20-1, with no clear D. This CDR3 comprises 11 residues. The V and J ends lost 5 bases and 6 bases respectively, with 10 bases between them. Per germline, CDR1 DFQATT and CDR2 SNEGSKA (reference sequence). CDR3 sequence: CSAPHGAEAFF. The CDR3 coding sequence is TGCAGTGCTCCACATGGGGCTGAAGCTTTCTTT.

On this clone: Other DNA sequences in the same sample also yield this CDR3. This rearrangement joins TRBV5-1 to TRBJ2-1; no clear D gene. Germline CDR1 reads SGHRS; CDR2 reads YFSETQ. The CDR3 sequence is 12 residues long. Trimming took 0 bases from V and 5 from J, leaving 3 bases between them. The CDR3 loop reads CASSLEDNEQFF. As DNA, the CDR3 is TGCGCCAGCAGCTTGGAAGACAATGAGCAGTTCTTC.

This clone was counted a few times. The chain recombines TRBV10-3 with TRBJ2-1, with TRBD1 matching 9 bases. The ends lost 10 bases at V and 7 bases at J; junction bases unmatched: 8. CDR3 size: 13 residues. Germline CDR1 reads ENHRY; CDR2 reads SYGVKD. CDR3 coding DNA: TGTGCCACCCACAGGGGGCAGGAGAATGAGCAGTTCTTC. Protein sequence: CATHRGQENEQFF.

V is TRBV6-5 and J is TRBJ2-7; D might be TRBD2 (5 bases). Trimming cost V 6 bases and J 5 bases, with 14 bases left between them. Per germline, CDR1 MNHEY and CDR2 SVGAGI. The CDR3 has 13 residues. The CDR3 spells CASSPGGRNEQYV. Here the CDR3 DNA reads TGTGCCAGCAGCCCCGGAGGTCGGAACGAGCAGTACGTC.

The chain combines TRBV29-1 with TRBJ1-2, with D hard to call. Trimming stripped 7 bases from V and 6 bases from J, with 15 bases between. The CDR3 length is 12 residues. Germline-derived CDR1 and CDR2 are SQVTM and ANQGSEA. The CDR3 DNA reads TGCAGCGCCGCCTTGGGCACCAATGGCTACACCTTC. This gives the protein CSAALGTNGYTF.

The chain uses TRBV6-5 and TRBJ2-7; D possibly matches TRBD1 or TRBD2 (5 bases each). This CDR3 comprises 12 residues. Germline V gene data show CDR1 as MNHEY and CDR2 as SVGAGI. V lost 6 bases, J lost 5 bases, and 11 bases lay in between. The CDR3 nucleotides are TGTGCCAGCAGGGGGGTGGATAACGAGCAGTACGTC. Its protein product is CASRGVDNEQYV.

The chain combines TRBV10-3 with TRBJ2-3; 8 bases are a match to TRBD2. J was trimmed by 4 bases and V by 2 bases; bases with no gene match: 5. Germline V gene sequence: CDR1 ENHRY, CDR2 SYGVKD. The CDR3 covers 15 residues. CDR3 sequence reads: CAISEGGRSSDTQYF. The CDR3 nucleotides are TGTGCCATCAGTGAGGGCGGGAGGAGCTCAGATACGCAGTATTTT.

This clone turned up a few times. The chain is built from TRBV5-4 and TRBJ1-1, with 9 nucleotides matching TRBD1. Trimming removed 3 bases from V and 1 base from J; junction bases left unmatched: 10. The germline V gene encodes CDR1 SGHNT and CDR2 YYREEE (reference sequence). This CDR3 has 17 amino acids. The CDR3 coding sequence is TGTGCCAGCAGCTCACCCCGTCGGGACAGGGAGAACACTGAAGCTTTCTTT. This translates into CASSSPRRDRENTEAFF. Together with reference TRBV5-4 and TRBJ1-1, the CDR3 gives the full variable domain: ETGVTQSPTHLIKTRGQQVTLRCSSQSGHNTVSWYQQALGQGPQFIFQYYREEENGRGNFPPRFSGLQFPNYSSELNVNALELDDSALYLCASSSPRRDRENTEAFFGQGTRLTVV.

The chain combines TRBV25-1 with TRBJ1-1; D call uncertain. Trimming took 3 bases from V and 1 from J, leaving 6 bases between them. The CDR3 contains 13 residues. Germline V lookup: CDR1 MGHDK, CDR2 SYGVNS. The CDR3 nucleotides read TGTGCCAGCAGTGAGAGACAGAACACTGAAGCTTTCTTT. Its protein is CASSERQNTEAFF.

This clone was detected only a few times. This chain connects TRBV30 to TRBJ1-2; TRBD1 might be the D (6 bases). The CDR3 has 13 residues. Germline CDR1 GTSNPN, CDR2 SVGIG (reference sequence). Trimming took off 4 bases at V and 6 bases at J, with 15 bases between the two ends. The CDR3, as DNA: TGTGCCTGGATCCTTCCGAACAGGGATGGCTACACCTTC. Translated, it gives CAWILPNRDGYTF. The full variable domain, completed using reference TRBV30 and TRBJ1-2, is SQTIHQWPATLVQPVGSPLSLECTVEGTSNPNLYWYRQAAGRGLQLLFYSVGIGQISSEVPQNLSASRPQDRQFILSSKKLLLSDSGFYLCAWILPNRDGYTFGSGTRLTVV.

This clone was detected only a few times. Here the CDR3 DNA reads TGCGCCAGCAGCCTGGAGGCGAAGGGGGTGATCACTGAAGCTTTCTTT. This encodes CASSLEAKGVITEAFF. The chain carries TRBV5-1 and TRBJ1-1; tentative D call: TRBD1 (6 bases). V lost 4 bases, J lost 4 bases, and 20 bases lay in between. The length of the CDR3 is 16 residues. CDR1 is SGHRS, CDR2 YFSETQ, per germline.

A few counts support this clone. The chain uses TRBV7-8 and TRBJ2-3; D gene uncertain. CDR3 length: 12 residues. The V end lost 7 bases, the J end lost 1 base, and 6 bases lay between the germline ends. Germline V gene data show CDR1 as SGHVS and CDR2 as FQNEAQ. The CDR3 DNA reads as TGTGCCAGCACCTACGGCACAGATACGCAGTATTTT. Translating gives CASTYGTDTQYF.

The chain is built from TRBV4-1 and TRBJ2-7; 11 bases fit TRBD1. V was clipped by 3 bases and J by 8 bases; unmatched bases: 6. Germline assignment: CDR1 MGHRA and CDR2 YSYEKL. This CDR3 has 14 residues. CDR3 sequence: CASSHGGQGAKQYF. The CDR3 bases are TGCGCCAGCAGCCACGGAGGACAGGGGGCTAAGCAGTACTTC.

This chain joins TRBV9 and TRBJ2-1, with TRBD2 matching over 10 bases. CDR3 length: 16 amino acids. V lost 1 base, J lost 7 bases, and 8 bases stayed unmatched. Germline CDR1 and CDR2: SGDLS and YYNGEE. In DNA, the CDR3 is TGTGCCAGCAGCGTAAAGCTAGCGGGAGCGACGAATGAGCAGTTCTTC. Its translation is CASSVKLAGATNEQFF.

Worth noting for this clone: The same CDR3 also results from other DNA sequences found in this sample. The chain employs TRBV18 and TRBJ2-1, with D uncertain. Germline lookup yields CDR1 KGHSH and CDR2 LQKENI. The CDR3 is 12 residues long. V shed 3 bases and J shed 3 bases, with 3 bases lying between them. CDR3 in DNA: TGTGCCAGCTCACCGGACTACAATGAGCAGTTCTTC. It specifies CASSPDYNEQFF.

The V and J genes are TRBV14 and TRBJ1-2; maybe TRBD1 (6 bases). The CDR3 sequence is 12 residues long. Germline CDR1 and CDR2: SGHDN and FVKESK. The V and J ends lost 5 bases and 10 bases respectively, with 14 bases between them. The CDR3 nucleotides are TGTGCCAGCAGCAATGCGGGACAAACCTACACCTTC. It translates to CASSNAGQTYTF.

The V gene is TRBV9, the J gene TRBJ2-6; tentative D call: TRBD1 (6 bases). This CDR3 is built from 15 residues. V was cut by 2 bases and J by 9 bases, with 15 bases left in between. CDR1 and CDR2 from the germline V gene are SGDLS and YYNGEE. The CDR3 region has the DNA TGTGCCAGCAGCGTTTCGGACAGAAAGGGCAACGTCCTGACTTTC. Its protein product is CASSVSDRKGNVLTF. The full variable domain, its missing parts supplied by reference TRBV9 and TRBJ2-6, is DSGVTQTPKHLITATGQRVTLRCSPRSGDLSVYWYQQSLDQGLQFLIQYYNGEERAKGNILERFSAQQFPDLHSELNLSSLELGDSALYFCASSVSDRKGNVLTFGAGSRLTVL.

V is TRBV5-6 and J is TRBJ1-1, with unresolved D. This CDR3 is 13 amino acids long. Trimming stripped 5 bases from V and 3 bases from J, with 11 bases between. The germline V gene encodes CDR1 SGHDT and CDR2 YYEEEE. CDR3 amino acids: CASRAARYTEAFF. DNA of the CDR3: TGTGCCAGCAGGGCAGCCCGTTACACTGAAGCTTTCTTT.

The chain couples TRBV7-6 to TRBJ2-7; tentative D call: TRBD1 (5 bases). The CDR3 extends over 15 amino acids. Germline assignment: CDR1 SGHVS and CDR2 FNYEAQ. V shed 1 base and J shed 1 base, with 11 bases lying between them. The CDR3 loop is CASSLGVRGSYEQYF. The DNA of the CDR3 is TGTGCCAGCAGCTTAGGGGTTAGGGGTTCCTACGAGCAGTACTTC.